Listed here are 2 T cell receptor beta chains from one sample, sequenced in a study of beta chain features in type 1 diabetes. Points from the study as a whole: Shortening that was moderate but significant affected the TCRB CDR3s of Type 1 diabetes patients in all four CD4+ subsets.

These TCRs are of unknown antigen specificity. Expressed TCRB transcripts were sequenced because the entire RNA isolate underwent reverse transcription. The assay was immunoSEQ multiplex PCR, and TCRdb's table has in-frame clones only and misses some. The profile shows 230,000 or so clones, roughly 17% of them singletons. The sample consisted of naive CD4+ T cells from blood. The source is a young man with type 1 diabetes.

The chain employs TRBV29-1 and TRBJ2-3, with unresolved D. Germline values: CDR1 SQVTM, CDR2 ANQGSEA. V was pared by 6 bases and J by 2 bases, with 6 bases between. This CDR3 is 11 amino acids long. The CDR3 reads CSVRLTDTQYF. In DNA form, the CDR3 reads TGCAGCGTCAGACTCACAGATACGCAGTATTTT.

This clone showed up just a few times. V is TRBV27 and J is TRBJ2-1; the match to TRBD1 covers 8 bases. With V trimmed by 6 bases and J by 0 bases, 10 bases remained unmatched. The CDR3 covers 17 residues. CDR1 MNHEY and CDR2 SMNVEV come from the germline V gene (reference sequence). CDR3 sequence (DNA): TGTGCCAGCAGCCATTACTTCGGGACAGGCTCCTACAATGAGCAGTTCTTC. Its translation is CASSHYFGTGSYNEQFF.